A single sample is the source of the 27 T cell receptor beta chains below, sequenced in a study of radiotherapy plus CTLA-4 blockade in lung cancer. The data were produced by immunoSEQ multiplex PCR, yet TCRdb's version contains in-frame clones alone and is incomplete. Among approximately 49,000 clones listed, roughly 81% were seen once. Sequencing was performed on peripheral blood, taken from a patient treated with radiotherapy plus ipilimumab. Source of these receptors: a human donor with non-small cell lung cancer whose response to radiotherapy plus ipilimumab could not be evaluated.

This clone was counted a few times. V gene TRBV7-2 combines with J gene TRBJ2-4; a weak D match, TRBD1 (6 bases). Germline CDR1 and CDR2: SGHTA and FQGNSA. Trimming pared 4 bases from V and 0 bases from J, leaving 13 bases between. This CDR3 spans 16 amino acids. The CDR3 protein is CASSWTESIAKNIQYF. CDR3 sequence (DNA): TGTGCCAGCAGCTGGACAGAGTCCATAGCCAAAAACATTCAGTACTTC.

The chain is built from TRBV6-1 and TRBJ1-6, with 8 bases lining up with TRBD1. V shed 4 bases, J shed 14 bases, and the junction held 16 bases outside the gene matches. This CDR3 is built from 16 residues. From germline, CDR1 is MNHNS and CDR2 SASEGT. The CDR3 here is CASSVFGRGRAGALHF. As DNA, the CDR3 is TGTGCCAGCAGTGTTTTTGGCAGGGGGCGGGCGGGTGCCCTCCACTTT.

The chain uses TRBV29-1 and TRBJ2-2, with 7 bases fitting TRBD2. This CDR3 has 15 amino acids. V was clipped by 4 bases and J by 0 bases; unmatched bases: 5. Germline V gene sequence: CDR1 SQVTM, CDR2 ANQGSEA. The CDR3 reads CSVVAGDTNTGELFF. For the CDR3, the DNA is TGCAGCGTTGTGGCGGGGGATACGAACACCGGGGAGCTGTTTTTT.

At least ten counts were recorded for this clone. V gene TRBV7-9 combines with J gene TRBJ2-7; D is possibly TRBD2 (7 bases). CDR1 and CDR2 from the germline V gene are SEHNR and FQNEAQ (reference sequence). The CDR3 runs 14 residues. V lost 2 bases and J lost 5, with 13 bases in between. CDR3 sequence: CASSLRGGGDEQYF. As DNA, the CDR3 is TGTGCCAGCAGCTTAAGAGGGGGAGGGGACGAGCAGTACTTC.

CDR3 DNA sequence: TGTGCCAGCAGTTTAGCGGGAGAAGCTTTCTTT. Its protein is CASSLAGEAFF. V and J are TRBV28 and TRBJ1-1, with D hard to call. CDR1 and CDR2 (germline): MDHEN, SYDVKM. Trimming shortened V by 2 bases and J by 8 bases, and 6 bases separated the two germline ends. CDR3 size: 11 residues.

This clone was recorded only once. The chain uses TRBV30 and TRBJ2-7; a weak D match, TRBD1 (6 bases). The CDR3 spans 13 residues. Trimming left V 0 bases short and J 7 bases short, with 13 bases between. Germline loops: CDR1 GTSNPN, CDR2 SVGIG (reference sequence). CDR3 nucleotide sequence: TGTGCCTGGAGTGTACACCTTCAGGGGGAGCAGTACTTC. The encoded protein is CAWSVHLQGEQYF.

The chain is built from TRBV2 and TRBJ1-3; a weak D match, TRBD1 (5 bases). Trimming stripped 7 bases from V and 4 bases from J, with 20 bases between. CDR1 and CDR2 from the germline V gene are SNHLY and FYNNEI. CDR3 length: 16 amino acids. The DNA of the CDR3 is TGTGCCAGCACCTGGGGCGGGGTCCTCTACGGAAACACCATATATTTT. Its translation: CASTWGGVLYGNTIYF.

This clone was recorded only once. The chain joins TRBV28 to TRBJ1-5; 8 nucleotides align to TRBD1. The germline V gene encodes CDR1 MDHEN and CDR2 SYDVKM. With 2 bases clipped from V and 4 bases from J, the junction kept 4 bases outside the gene matches. The CDR3 contains 15 residues. The DNA of the CDR3 is TGTGCCAGCAGTTTAAGGACAGGGCATAATCAGCCCCAGCATTTT. Protein product: CASSLRTGHNQPQHF.

This chain links TRBV11-2 with TRBJ1-4; no definite D call. The CDR3 covers 16 residues. CDR1 is SGHAT, CDR2 FQNNGV, per germline. Trimming removed 5 bases from V and 4 bases from J, with 17 bases in between. The CDR3 reads CASSQSSVPYNEKLFF. CDR3 nucleotide sequence: TGTGCCAGCAGCCAGAGCAGCGTGCCTTATAATGAAAAACTGTTTTTT.

This clone appeared once. The chain employs TRBV7-2 and TRBJ2-3, with D unresolved. Germline-derived CDR1 and CDR2 are SGHTA and FQGNSA. This CDR3 is built from 14 residues. The V gene lost 3 bases and the J gene lost 4 bases, with 11 bases spanning the gap. The CDR3 loop is CASSFYAASDTQYF. The CDR3 DNA follows: TGTGCCAGCAGCTTCTATGCGGCATCAGATACGCAGTATTTT. Drawing the rest from reference TRBV7-2 and TRBJ2-3, the complete variable domain is GAGVSQSPSNKVTEKGKDVELRCDPISGHTALYWYRQSLGQGLEFLIYFQGNSAPDKSGLPSDRFSAERTGGSVSTLTIQRTQQEDSAVYLCASSFYAASDTQYFGPGTRLTVL.

V is TRBV5-4 and J is TRBJ2-1; TRBD2 is a possible D gene (6 bases). The germline gives CDR1 SGHNT, CDR2 YYREEE (reference sequence). The CDR3 spans 16 residues. Trimming pared 4 bases from V and 4 bases from J, leaving 18 bases between. The CDR3 DNA sequence: TGTGCCAGCAGCGGAGCCCCCTCGCGGGATTACAATGAGCAGTTCTTC. Protein product: CASSGAPSRDYNEQFF.

This clone was observed a handful of times. This sequence joins TRBV9 and TRBJ1-5; no clear D gene. Germline CDR1 and CDR2: SGDLS and YYNGEE. This CDR3 spans 16 amino acids. V lost 6 bases and J lost 2, with 18 bases in between. The CDR3 sequence is CASKLRHLSGNQPQHF. CDR3 bases: TGTGCCAGCAAACTCAGACATCTATCGGGCAATCAGCCCCAGCATTTT. The entire variable domain, with the rest obtained from reference TRBV9 and TRBJ1-5, is as follows: DSGVTQTPKHLITATGQRVTLRCSPRSGDLSVYWYQQSLDQGLQFLIQYYNGEERAKGNILERFSAQQFPDLHSELNLSSLELGDSALYFCASKLRHLSGNQPQHFGDGTRLSIL.

The CDR3 here is CASSELYEAFF. The CDR3 DNA is TGTGCCAGCAGTGAATTGTATGAAGCTTTCTTT. The chain links TRBV25-1 to TRBJ1-1; no clear D. Germline CDR1 is MGHDK and CDR2 is SYGVNS. This CDR3 spans 11 amino acids. V was trimmed by 1 base and J by 7 bases, leaving 4 bases between them.

The genes are TRBV30 and TRBJ1-4; D call uncertain. The V and J ends lost 0 bases and 3 bases respectively, with 14 bases between them. Germline V CDR1 and CDR2: GTSNPN, SVGIG (reference sequence). This CDR3 is 16 amino acids long. CDR3 sequence (DNA): TGTGCCTGGAGTGTGGTGCTGGGCAGCCCTAATGAAAAACTGTTTTTT. Its protein product is CAWSVVLGSPNEKLFF.

For this clone: Other DNA sequences of this sample code for an identical CDR3. This rearrangement joins TRBV6-6 to TRBJ1-4, with D unresolved. The CDR3 extends over 15 amino acids. Germline V gives CDR1 MNHNY, CDR2 SVGAGI (reference sequence). Trimming removed 2 bases at V and 1 base at J, with 8 bases between. The CDR3 sequence is CASSYGPRTNEKLFF. The CDR3 DNA is TGTGCCAGCAGTTACGGCCCTAGAACTAATGAAAAACTGTTTTTT.

The V and J genes are TRBV28 and TRBJ1-5, with no clear D. The CDR3 sequence is 14 residues long. With 6 bases removed from V and 6 bases from J, the gap between germline ends came to 15 bases. Germline V lookup: CDR1 MDHEN, CDR2 SYDVKM. CDR3 sequence reads: CASRPTRLGQPQHF. In nucleotides, the CDR3 is TGTGCCAGCAGGCCGACAAGGCTGGGTCAGCCCCAGCATTTT.

The J gene is TRBJ1-2, the V gene TRBV11-3, with D possibly matching TRBD1 (6 bases). Looked up from germline, CDR1 is SGHNT and CDR2 is YENEEA. V lost 5 bases, J lost 5 bases, and 21 bases lay in between. This CDR3 is built from 16 residues. The CDR3: CASSPPDRFRGYGYTF. The CDR3 nucleotides read TGTGCCAGCAGCCCCCCAGACAGGTTCCGGGGATATGGCTACACCTTC.

Only a few counts were recorded for this clone. V and J are TRBV19 and TRBJ1-2; D gene uncertain. The CDR3 sequence is 13 residues long. Trimming removed 8 bases at V and 2 bases at J, with 12 bases between. Per the germline V gene, CDR1 is LNHDA and CDR2 is SQIVND (reference sequence). CDR3 DNA sequence: TGTGCCAGTCAGAACGATCTGAACTATGGCTACACCTTC. As protein: CASQNDLNYGYTF.

The rearrangement uses TRBV27 and TRBJ2-7, with 8 bases matching TRBD1. Germline-derived CDR1 and CDR2 are MNHEY and SMNVEV (reference sequence). V was clipped by 8 bases and J by 7 bases; unmatched bases: 10. This CDR3 has 13 residues. DNA of the CDR3: TGTGCCAGCTGGAGACAGGGGTCTGGGGAGCAGTACTTC. Translated, it gives CASWRQGSGEQYF.

The chain joins TRBV29-1 to TRBJ2-7; TRBD1 agrees at 7 bases. The CDR3 runs 15 residues. V shed 6 bases and J 0 bases; nucleotides not matched to a gene: 11. Looked up from germline, CDR1 is SQVTM and CDR2 is ANQGSEA. In DNA, the CDR3 is TGCAGCGTAGGCCGGTTTTCAGGGGGCTCCTACGAGCAGTACTTC. It is translated as CSVGRFSGGSYEQYF.

The chain carries TRBV7-2 and TRBJ1-2; D is unclear. Trimming removed 0 bases from V and 8 bases from J, with 16 bases in between. Germline lookup yields CDR1 SGHTA and CDR2 FQGNSA. This CDR3 has 15 amino acids. DNA of the CDR3: TGTGCCAGCAGCTTAGCATATGGAGCTGGACTCGGCTACACCTTC. As protein: CASSLAYGAGLGYTF. Filled out from reference TRBV7-2 and TRBJ1-2, the complete variable domain reads GAGVSQSPSNKVTEKGKDVELRCDPISGHTALYWYRQSLGQGLEFLIYFQGNSAPDKSGLPSDRFSAERTGGSVSTLTIQRTQQEDSAVYLCASSLAYGAGLGYTFGSGTRLTVV.

V and J are TRBV7-2 and TRBJ2-1; TRBD1 agrees at 9 bases. V gave up 4 bases and J gave up 7 bases; unmatched junction bases: 5. From germline, CDR1 is SGHTA and CDR2 FQGNSA. The length of the CDR3 is 14 residues. CDR3 sequence reads: CASSYTGTGNEQFF. The CDR3 DNA reads as TGTGCCAGCAGCTATACCGGGACAGGGAATGAGCAGTTCTTC.

This chain connects TRBV14 to TRBJ2-5; no reliable D call. Trimming took 6 bases from V and 0 from J, leaving 8 bases between them. The CDR3 is made up of 13 amino acids. The germline gives CDR1 SGHDN, CDR2 FVKESK. CDR3 amino acids: CASRSQYQETQYF. CDR3 nucleotides: TGTGCCAGCAGGTCACAGTACCAAGAGACCCAGTACTTC.

The chain couples TRBV7-8 to TRBJ1-5, with D possibly being TRBD1 (6 bases). CDR3 length: 18 amino acids. V was pared by 5 bases and J by 5 bases, with 25 bases between. CDR1 SGHVS and CDR2 FQNEAQ come from the germline V gene. CDR3 DNA: TGTGCCAGCAGCGCCCTGGGCACAGGGAGAGGCACGCATCAGCCCCAGCATTTT. Protein sequence: CASSALGTGRGTHQPQHF. The full variable domain, its missing parts supplied by reference TRBV7-8 and TRBJ1-5, is GAGVSQSPRYKVAKRGQDVALRCDPISGHVSLFWYQQALGQGPEFLTYFQNEAQLDKSGLPSDRFFAERPEGSVSTLKIQRTQQEDSAVYLCASSALGTGRGTHQPQHFGDGTRLSIL.

The chain uses TRBV6-6 and TRBJ1-4, with TRBD1 matching 7 bases. The CDR3 contains 16 residues. Germline values: CDR1 MNHNY, CDR2 SVGAGI (reference sequence). Germline trimming cut 4 bases from V and 2 bases from J; bases unmatched to any gene: 7. The CDR3 loop reads CASSSTGLTTNEKLFF. The CDR3 DNA is TGTGCCAGCAGTTCGACAGGGCTAACCACTAATGAAAAACTGTTTTTT.

This chain uses TRBV10-3 with TRBJ2-7, with 10 bases aligning to TRBD1. Germline V CDR1 and CDR2: ENHRY, SYGVKD. V trimming: 4 bases; J trimming: 6 bases; junction bases outside the gene matches: 3. This CDR3 has 13 residues. CDR3 nucleotide sequence: TGTGCCATCAGTGGGGACAGGGGAGGCGAGCAGTACTTC. Translated: CAISGDRGGEQYF.

This chain connects TRBV4-3 to TRBJ1-4, with a tentative D call TRBD1 (5 bases). In germline, CDR1 is LGHNA, CDR2 YSLEER. The CDR3 is 14 residues long. V was pared by 4 bases and J by 5 bases, with 11 bases between. In DNA, the CDR3 is TGCGCCAGCAGCCCGGACCGGGGGAATGAAAAACTGTTTTTT. Residues: CASSPDRGNEKLFF.